This entry lists 5 T cell receptor beta chains sequenced from one sample in a study of cytomegalovirus exposure and HLA in healthy donors. The PCR employed 60 Vbeta primers together with 13 Jbeta primers. TCRdb keeps only in-frame clones here, not all; method: immunoSEQ multiplex PCR. The repertoire holds roughly 120,000 clones, with 65% to 75% as singletons. Sequenced: PBMCs. Receptors were obtained from a woman aged 40 to 50 in good health and CMV-seropositive.

V is TRBV27 and J is TRBJ2-1; TRBD2 agrees at 13 bases. Germline V CDR1 and CDR2: MNHEY, SMNVEV (reference sequence). Losses at the gene ends were 5 bases for V and 4 bases for J; bases not matched to a gene: 2. CDR3 length equals 15 residues. The CDR3 coding sequence is TGTGCCAGCAGTCTACTAGCGGGAGGGTACAATGAGCAGTTCTTC. Translated: CASSLLAGGYNEQFF.

The CDR3 coding sequence is TGTGCCAGCATACTCCAGAACAGGGGAAGAGGCTACACCTTC. Amino acids: CASILQNRGRGYTF. The chain carries TRBV2 and TRBJ1-2, with 7 bases fitting TRBD1. The CDR3 totals 14 residues. The germline CDR1 and CDR2 sequences are SNHLY and FYNNEI. J gave up 8 bases and V 7 bases, and 13 bases lay outside the gene matches.

J is TRBJ1-1 and V is TRBV19, with 8 nucleotides matching TRBD1. Germline CDR1 and CDR2: LNHDA and SQIVND (reference sequence). With 1 base clipped from V and 1 base from J, the junction kept 17 bases outside the gene matches. The CDR3 sequence is 20 residues long. CDR3 amino acids: CASSIGLAGGAGFRNTEAFF. The CDR3 DNA reads TGTGCCAGTAGTATAGGTCTCGCAGGGGGCGCAGGTTTTAGGAACACTGAAGCTTTCTTT.

The chain carries TRBV7-3 and TRBJ2-2; D is undetermined. V gave up 6 bases and J gave up 0 bases, with 5 bases separating them. The germline CDR1 and CDR2 sequences are SGHTA and FQGTGA. This CDR3 has 13 residues. The CDR3: CASSSTNTGELFF. In nucleotides, the CDR3 is TGTGCCAGCAGTTCCACGAACACCGGGGAGCTGTTTTTT.

The chain joins TRBV7-3 to TRBJ2-1; D possibly corresponds to TRBD2 (5 bases). V dropped 2 bases and J dropped 6 bases, with 8 bases sitting between them. This CDR3 contains 13 residues. CDR1 SGHTA and CDR2 FQGTGA come from the germline V gene. This CDR3 is CASSLAGGNEQFF. As DNA, the CDR3 is TGTGCCAGCAGCTTAGCCGGAGGCAATGAGCAGTTCTTC.